These 10 T cell receptor beta chains were sequenced from one sample in a study of T cell repertoires in cytomegalovirus infection. TCRdb used MiXCR to reprocess the reads, holding one entry per CDR3 protein. The table has roughly 300,000 distinct CDR3 sequences, roughly 25% seen once; the top ten hold 11% to 15%. The sample taken for sequencing was PBMCs. The receptors were sampled from a human donor in good health (CMV status not recorded). Some clones in this sample may be carry-over from other donors' samples.

The chain joins TRBV19 to TRBJ1-1, with a weak D call TRBD1 (5 bases). Germline V lookup: CDR1 LNHDA, CDR2 SQIVND (reference sequence). This CDR3 has 14 residues. V lost 6 bases and J 2 bases, leaving 13 bases between the germline ends. CDR3 nucleotides: TGTGCCAGTAGGACAGACTCGGTCAACACTGAAGCTTTCTTT. It is translated as CASRTDSVNTEAFF.

This clonotype was detected many times. This chain uses TRBV7-3 with TRBJ2-3, with 7 positions matching TRBD1. The CDR3 contains 13 residues. The V gene end was trimmed by 5 bases and the J gene end by 6 bases; junction bases not matched to a gene: 5. Germline values: CDR1 SGHTA, CDR2 FQGTGA. This CDR3 reads CASSPQTGDTQYF. The CDR3 DNA reads as TGTGCCAGCAGCCCCCAGACAGGGGATACGCAGTATTTT. Drawing the rest from reference TRBV7-3 and TRBJ2-3, the complete variable domain is GAGVSQTPSNKVTEKGKYVELRCDPISGHTALYWYRQSLGQGPEFLIYFQGTGAADDSGLPNDRFFAVRPEGSVSTLKIQRTERGDSAVYLCASSPQTGDTQYFGPGTRLTVL.

The gene calls are TRBV20-1 and TRBJ1-2, with TRBD1 as a possible D gene (6 bases). Trimming cost V 0 bases and J 7 bases, with 9 bases left between them. The CDR3 covers 12 residues. Germline assignment: CDR1 DFQATT and CDR2 SNEGSKA (reference sequence). Written as DNA, the CDR3 is TGCAGTGCTAGAGAAGGGGGGCTTGGCTACACCTTC. Residues: CSAREGGLGYTF.

In its sample, this clonotype was seen a few times. J is TRBJ2-7 and V is TRBV28; D might be TRBD1 (5 bases). The V gene's germline CDR1 is MDHEN and CDR2 SYDVKM. This CDR3 has 13 residues. Trimming took 3 bases from V and 6 from J, leaving 12 bases between them. The CDR3 bases are TGTGCCAGCAGTTTTATTGGGGCAAGCGAGCAGTACTTC. Protein: CASSFIGASEQYF.

This clonotype was found a few times. V usage is TRBV20-1 and J usage is TRBJ1-4; D uncertain. Germline lookup yields CDR1 DFQATT and CDR2 SNEGSKA (reference sequence). This CDR3 spans 14 amino acids. Deletions cut 6 bases from V and 0 bases from J, with 11 bases between. CDR3 region: CSARKWSTNEKLFF. CDR3 nucleotide sequence: TGCAGTGCGAGGAAGTGGTCAACTAATGAAAAACTGTTTTTT.

This clonotype was detected many times. The V call is TRBV28, the J call TRBJ2-7; D unresolved. Trimming stripped 1 base from V and 1 base from J, with 8 bases between. Germline V gene sequence: CDR1 MDHEN, CDR2 SYDVKM. CDR3 length: 14 amino acids. The CDR3 bases are TGTGCCAGCAGTTTATCCGGCAGGTCCTACGAGCAGTACTTC. This codes for CASSLSGRSYEQYF.

This clonotype occurred many times. The chain uses TRBV7-2 and TRBJ1-4, with 8 positions matching TRBD1. The CDR3 runs to 13 residues. V was clipped by 5 bases and J by 13 bases; unmatched bases: 9. Germline CDR1 SGHTA, CDR2 FQGNSA. CDR3 sequence reads: CASSMKDRVGLFF. The CDR3 DNA follows: TGTGCCAGCAGCATGAAGGACAGGGTAGGACTGTTTTTT.

This clonotype showed up many times. V gene TRBV7-2 combines with J gene TRBJ1-3; possibly TRBD1 for D (5 bases). V was clipped by 4 bases and J by 3 bases, with 10 bases between them. This CDR3 spans 14 amino acids. Per the germline V gene, CDR1 is SGHTA and CDR2 is FQGNSA. The CDR3 loop reads CASSYQGSGNTIYF. DNA of the CDR3: TGTGCCAGCAGCTATCAGGGAAGTGGAAACACCATATATTTT.

The sample holds many counts of this clonotype. J is TRBJ1-4 and V is TRBV7-2, with unresolved D. This CDR3 contains 15 residues. CDR1 and CDR2 from the germline V gene are SGHTA and FQGNSA. Trimming removed 2 bases at V and 2 bases at J, with 9 bases between. CDR3 nucleotides: TGTGCCAGCAGCTTACTACCGGCCACTAATGAAAAACTGTTTTTT. Protein product: CASSLLPATNEKLFF.

A few counts support this clonotype. CDR3 DNA sequence: TGTGCCAGCAGTTACTTGCTAGCGGTGGATACGCAGTATTTT. It translates to CASSYLLAVDTQYF. The V call is TRBV6-2 or TRBV6-3, the J call TRBJ2-3; 7 nucleotides line up with TRBD2. This CDR3 spans 14 amino acids. With 1 base clipped from V and 6 bases from J, the junction kept 4 bases outside the gene matches. From germline, CDR1 is MNHEY and CDR2 SVGEGT.